The T cell receptor beta chain described here comes from a study of T-cell memory formation after mild COVID-19. The 5'RACE method, run with constant-segment primers, produced TCR alpha and TCR beta cDNA libraries (carrying sample barcodes and UMIs). A single record per CDR3 protein comes from TCRdb applying MiXCR to the 5' RACE reads. The profile shows approximately 350,000 distinct CDR3 sequences, approximately 14% of them singletons. Germline CDR1 is KGHDR and CDR2 is SFDVKD. The ends lost 4 bases at V and 2 bases at J; junction bases unmatched: 9. The CDR3 is 18 amino acids. The sample was PBMCs or a T cell subset sorted from them (not recorded which). The chain uses TRBV24-1 and TRBJ2-1, with 11 bases matching TRBD2. The sequence came from a man aged 18-30 years who had mild COVID-19 (a few samples of this study predate the infection). Cell type and time point are not known. CDR3 region: CATSDKTLAGGTYNEQFF. CDR3 in DNA: TGTGCCACCAGTGACAAAACGCTAGCGGGGGGAACCTACAATGAGCAGTTCTTC.